This T cell receptor (beta chain) was retrieved from a study of PD-L1 blockade in urothelial cancer. Study-wide results and caveats: Each tumor sample, one FFPE specimen per patient, was not taken right before treatment.

Urothelial carcinoma affected the patients, and it was locally advanced or metastatic. The CDR3 sequence is 17 residues long. Spike-ins of synthetic TCR analog templates went into each PCR. Quantitation of FFPE tumor DNA was performed with amplified housekeeping genes. The method was immunoSEQ multiplex PCR; TCRdb's version includes in-frame clones alone and lacks a portion of them. This table has about 1,800 clones, roughly a third appearing once. This clone was observed a few times. Its target is not known. The chain employs TRBV7-5 and TRBJ2-5; the table's D call of TRBD2 was not tested on the DNA. TRBV7-5 has pseudogene status. The receptor was isolated from a man aged 50 to 60 with urothelial cancer. Sequenced here: tumor tissue, sampled before atezolizumab (anti-PD-L1) treatment. The chain's CDR3 is CASSKGKVGRDEETQYF. The CDR3 region has the DNA TGTGCCAGCAGCAAAGGGAAAGTCGGGAGGGATGAAGAGACCCAGTACTTC.